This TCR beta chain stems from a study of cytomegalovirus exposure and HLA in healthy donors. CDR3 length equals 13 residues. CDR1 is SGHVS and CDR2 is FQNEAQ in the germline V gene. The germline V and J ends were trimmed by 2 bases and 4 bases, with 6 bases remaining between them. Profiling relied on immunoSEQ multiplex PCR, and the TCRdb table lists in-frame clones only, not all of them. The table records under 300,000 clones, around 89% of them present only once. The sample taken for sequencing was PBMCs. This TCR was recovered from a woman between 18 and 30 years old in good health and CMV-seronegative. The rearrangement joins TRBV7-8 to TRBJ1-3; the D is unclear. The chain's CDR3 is CASSLTAGNTIYF. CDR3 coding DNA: TGTGCCAGCAGCTTAACTGCCGGAAACACCATATATTTT.